This T cell receptor (beta chain) was documented in a study of shared T cell receptors in the human thymus. This CDR3 region has 13 residues. V gave up 8 bases and J gave up 0 bases, with 8 bases separating them. CDR1 is LNHDA, CDR2 SQIVND, per germline (reference sequence). The protocol was immunoSEQ multiplex PCR, while the TCRdb copy is restricted to in-frame clones and leaves out a portion. The table shows about 730,000 clones, with 70% to 90% occurring only once. The sample also formed part of further work on human thymus T cells.

The TCR comes from a girl younger than two with a congenital heart defect. The gene calls are TRBV19 and TRBJ1-5; D gene uncertain. Input material: thymocytes. The CDR3 spells CASSLVSNQPQHF. CDR3 DNA sequence: TGTGCCAGTTCATTAGTTAGCAATCAGCCCCAGCATTTT.